This T cell receptor beta chain came from a study of CD8 T cells in Susac syndrome. Sequencing of TCR beta drew on CD8+ and CD4+ T cells from blood. J was trimmed by 2 bases and V by 1 base; bases with no gene match: 7. The germline gives CDR1 SEHNR, CDR2 FQNEAQ (reference sequence). The CDR3 runs 16 residues. With random hexamers, reverse transcription was performed on about 0.5 to 1 ug of RNA. An immunoSEQ multiplex PCR generated amplified TCR beta CDR3 products spanning 54 Vbeta and 13 Jbeta. TCRdb re-called the immunoSEQ multiplex PCR reads through MiXCR, storing one row per CDR3 protein. The sample lists just over 300,000 distinct CDR3 sequences; 92% were seen once.

The clonotype comes from a human donor with multiple sclerosis. This rearrangement joins TRBV7-9 to TRBJ1-1; 7 bases are a match to TRBD1. The sequenced sample was CD4+ T cells from PBMCs. This CDR3 reads CASSLGGRGRNTEAFF. The CDR3 region has the DNA TGTGCCAGCAGCTTAGGAGGTAGGGGGCGAAACACTGAAGCTTTCTTT.